These 13 T cell receptor beta chains were all obtained from the same sample, sequenced in a study of OX40 agonist ivuxolimab in advanced cancers. The repertoire was sequenced with immunoSEQ multiplex PCR; TCRdb's copy has only in-frame clones and lacks some. The sample lists tens of thousands of clones; approximately 91% were seen once. The material was CD4+ or CD8+ T cells sorted from blood, obtained in a trial of the OX40 agonist ivuxolimab. These receptors were obtained from an adult with an advanced solid tumor such as melanoma, head and neck, liver or kidney cancer.

The V gene is TRBV5-5, the J gene TRBJ1-4; D not certain. CDR1 and CDR2 from the germline V gene are SGHKS and YYEKEE (reference sequence). The length of the CDR3 is 16 residues. Trimming stripped 7 bases from V and 4 bases from J, with 20 bases between. The CDR3, as DNA: TGTGCCAGCCATTTCGGGCCCAGGTTGGGTAATGAAAAACTGTTTTTT. Translating gives CASHFGPRLGNEKLFF.

The V and J genes are TRBV25-1 and TRBJ2-7; 8 bases match TRBD2. V lost 10 bases and J lost 2; bases outside the gene matches: 4. The CDR3 sequence is 12 residues long. Looked up from germline, CDR1 is MGHDK and CDR2 is SYGVNS. The CDR3 sequence is CATGGATYEQYF. The CDR3 DNA reads TGTGCCACGGGAGGGGCTACCTACGAGCAGTACTTC.

The count of this clone is one. The rearrangement joins TRBV10-2 to TRBJ1-1; no firm D call. CDR1 WSHSY and CDR2 SAAADI come from the germline V gene. Trimming took off 6 bases at V and 0 bases at J, with 8 bases between the two ends. The CDR3 runs to 13 residues. The CDR3 region is CASRPTLNTEAFF. For the CDR3, the DNA is TGCGCCAGCAGACCAACATTGAACACTGAAGCTTTCTTT.

This clone was detected a few times. This sequence joins TRBV5-4 and TRBJ1-1; D unclear. This CDR3 contains 12 residues. Trimming left V 3 bases short and J 4 bases short, with 7 bases between. Germline V gene sequence: CDR1 SGHNT, CDR2 YYREEE (reference sequence). CDR3 amino acids: CASSWEGTEAFF. The CDR3, as DNA: TGTGCCAGCAGCTGGGAGGGCACTGAAGCTTTCTTT.

The chain recombines TRBV2 with TRBJ1-3, with D hard to call. In germline, CDR1 is SNHLY, CDR2 FYNNEI. This CDR3 has 14 amino acids. V was shortened by 7 bases and J by 4 bases, with 14 bases between the two germline ends. This CDR3 reads CASTPPVGGNTIYF. The CDR3 nucleotides are TGTGCCAGCACCCCCCCAGTTGGGGGAAACACCATATATTTT.

This clone was counted between two and nine times. A read error may explain this, as a much larger clone is one base away. The chain joins TRBV28 to TRBJ1-5, with D uncertain. The CDR3 covers 11 residues. Germline V gene data show CDR1 as MDHEN and CDR2 as SYDVKM. Deletions cut 5 bases from V and 4 bases from J, with 3 bases between. CDR3 protein: CASSPNQPQHF. In DNA form, the CDR3 reads TGTGCCAGCAGTCCTAATCAGCCCCAGCATTTT.

The chain couples TRBV5-1 to TRBJ1-1; tentative D call: TRBD1 (6 bases). V was cut by 6 bases and J by 0 bases, with 15 bases left in between. The germline V gene has CDR1 SGHRS and CDR2 YFSETQ. The length of the CDR3 is 15 residues. This chain's CDR3 is CASTVEGVMNTEAFF. The CDR3 DNA reads TGCGCCAGCACGGTGGAGGGGGTCATGAACACTGAAGCTTTCTTT.

About this clone: One end of the junction is discordant with germline, which a read error may explain. CDR3 amino acids: CASSNKQGATKAFF. CDR3 DNA: TGTGCCAGTAGTAATAAACAGGGGGCCACTAAAGCTTTCTTT. The chain employs TRBV19 and TRBJ1-1, with TRBD1 identical over 9 bases. CDR1 is LNHDA and CDR2 is SQIVND in the germline V gene (reference sequence). The CDR3 totals 14 residues.

Comments on this clone: The junction does not match germline at one end; this may be a read error. Other DNA variants within this sample encode the same CDR3. DNA for the CDR3: TGTGCCAGCAGCCCCGAGGAGCAGTATGGCTACACTTTC. Translating gives CASSPEEQYGYTF. The chain has TRBV6-5 and TRBJ1-2; D not resolved. The V gene's germline CDR1 is MNHEY and CDR2 SVGAGI. The CDR3 loop spans 13 amino acids.

This clone was detected once. V is TRBV27 and J is TRBJ1-3, with D possibly being TRBD1 (6 bases). Trimming took off 6 bases at V and 2 bases at J, with 8 bases between the two ends. The CDR3 totals 13 residues. In germline, CDR1 is MNHEY, CDR2 SMNVEV (reference sequence). The CDR3 here is CASRSGAGNTIYF. CDR3 sequence (DNA): TGTGCCAGCAGATCAGGGGCTGGAAACACCATATATTTT.

This chain joins TRBV5-1 and TRBJ2-1; 12 positions match TRBD2. Germline-derived CDR1 and CDR2 are SGHRS and YFSETQ. The trim removed 2 bases at V and 7 bases at J, leaving 7 bases unmatched. CDR3 length: 16 residues. The CDR3 spells CASSLSTSGGRNEQFF. Here the CDR3 DNA reads TGCGCCAGCAGCTTATCGACTAGCGGGGGTCGGAATGAGCAGTTCTTC.

This chain joins TRBV2 and TRBJ2-7, with D possibly being TRBD2 (6 bases). V was cut by 6 bases and J by 2 bases, with 23 bases left in between. Germline lookup yields CDR1 SNHLY and CDR2 FYNNEI. The CDR3 contains 17 residues. In DNA, the CDR3 is TGTGCCAGCAGGGGGGGATACCGGGACTCTAAAGCCTACGAGCAGTACTTC. It codes for CASRGGYRDSKAYEQYF. Full variable domain (missing parts from reference TRBV2 and TRBJ2-7): EPEVTQTPSHQVTQMGQEVILRCVPISNHLYFYWYRQILGQKVEFLVSFYNNEISEKSEIFDDQFSVERPDGSNFTLKIRSTKLEDSAMYFCASRGGYRDSKAYEQYFGPGTRLTVT.

The chain carries TRBV6-1 and TRBJ2-7; D remains ambiguous. The germline V and J ends were trimmed by 3 bases and 3 bases, with 12 bases remaining between them. There are 14 residues in the CDR3. Germline CDR1 MNHNS, CDR2 SASEGT. The CDR3 DNA follows: TGTGCCAGCAGTGACAACCCACCGCTCTACGAGCAGTACTTC. Protein: CASSDNPPLYEQYF.